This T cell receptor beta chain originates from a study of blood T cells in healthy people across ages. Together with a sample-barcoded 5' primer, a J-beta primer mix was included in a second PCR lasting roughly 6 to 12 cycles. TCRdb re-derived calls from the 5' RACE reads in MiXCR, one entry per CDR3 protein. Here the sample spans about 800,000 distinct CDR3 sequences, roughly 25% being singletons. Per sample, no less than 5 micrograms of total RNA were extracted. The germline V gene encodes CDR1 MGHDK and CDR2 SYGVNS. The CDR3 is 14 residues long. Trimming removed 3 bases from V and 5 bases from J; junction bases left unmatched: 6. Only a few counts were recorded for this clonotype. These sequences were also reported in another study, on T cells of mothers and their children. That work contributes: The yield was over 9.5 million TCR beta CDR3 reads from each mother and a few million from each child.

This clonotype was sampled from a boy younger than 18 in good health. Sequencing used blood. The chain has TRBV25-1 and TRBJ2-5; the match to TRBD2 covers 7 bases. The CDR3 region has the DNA TGTGCCAGCAGTGAGGACGGGGGGTTCGAGACCCAGTACTTC. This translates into CASSEDGGFETQYF.